The subject of this entry is one TCR beta chain. Its target is unknown. Sequencing used cDNA as its template, made by extracting RNA and reverse transcribing it. Sequencing used immunoSEQ multiplex PCR; TCRdb keeps in-frame clones, though not all of them. The sample records 95,000 to 100,000 clones, 60% to 65% being singletons. The sample comes from a study of CD8+ T cells in alopecia areata. Across the whole study: Treated patients received oral tofacitinib, 5 to 10 mg twice daily. Severity among treated patients was scored by the percentage of scalp area affected.

Overall study findings and caveats: Tofacitinib did not eliminate many expanded lesional clones from scalp or blood.

As to treatment: oral pan-JAK inhibitor, 5-10 mg twice daily. Trimming took off 4 bases at V and 2 bases at J, with 18 bases between the two ends. The CDR3 contains 16 residues. Germline V CDR1 and CDR2: SGDLS, YYNGEE. This sample comprised CD8+ T cells sorted from blood, obtained at week 4, from a patient treated with tofacitinib. The rearrangement uses TRBV9 and TRBJ2-5; possibly TRBD1 for D (5 bases). This sequence was found in a human donor with alopecia areata. CDR3 in DNA: TGTGCCAGCAGCCTAACGGAGACAGCACCACAAGAGACCCAGTACTTC. Translation gives CASSLTETAPQETQYF.